This entry lists 5 T cell receptor beta chains sequenced from one sample in a study of T-cell memory formation after mild COVID-19. TCRdb re-called the 5' RACE reads through MiXCR, storing one row per CDR3 protein. The sample yields 90,000 to 120,000 distinct CDR3 sequences, 13% to 15% seen once. The specimen was PBMCs or a T cell subset sorted from them (not recorded which). These receptors came from a man aged 18 to 30 who had mild COVID-19 (a few samples of this study predate the infection). Cell type and time point are not known.

The rearrangement links TRBV4-1 to TRBJ2-7, with no clear D. The CDR3 loop spans 12 amino acids. Germline-derived CDR1 and CDR2 are MGHRA and YSYEKL. The germline V and J ends were trimmed by 0 bases and 5 bases, with 5 bases remaining between them. CDR3 DNA: TGCGCCAGCAGCCAAGATGGAGACGAGCAGTACTTC. Translated: CASSQDGDEQYF.

The gene calls are TRBV4-2 and TRBJ2-5; D possibly uses TRBD1 or TRBD2 (5 bases each). Deletions cut 3 bases from V and 5 bases from J, with 16 bases between. Germline V CDR1 and CDR2: LGHNA, YNFKEQ. CDR3 size: 15 residues. CDR3: CASSHLGDRGETQYF. DNA for the CDR3: TGTGCCAGCAGCCATCTGGGGGACCGCGGGGAGACCCAGTACTTC.

This clonotype showed up just a few times. The CDR3 nucleotides read TGCGCCAGCACGGGACAGGGGTTCTCTGGAAACACCATATATTTT. Its translation: CASTGQGFSGNTIYF. The chain is built from TRBV4-1 and TRBJ1-3; 10 nucleotides line up with TRBD1. V shed 7 bases and J 0 bases; nucleotides not matched to a gene: 3. The CDR3 consists of 15 residues. The germline gives CDR1 MGHRA, CDR2 YSYEKL.

This clonotype came up a few times. The V gene is TRBV6-2 or TRBV6-3, the J gene TRBJ2-7, with TRBD2 as a possible D gene (6 bases). The germline V gene encodes CDR1 MNHEY and CDR2 SVGEGT. V was shortened by 2 bases and J by 0 bases, with 8 bases between the two germline ends. This CDR3 comprises 14 residues. CDR3 DNA: TGTGCCAGCAGTTACGCGGGGCGCTCCTACGAGCAGTACTTC. Its translation: CASSYAGRSYEQYF.

This clonotype was detected only a few times. The chain has TRBV4-3 and TRBJ1-1; D is possibly TRBD1 (5 bases). Germline-derived CDR1 and CDR2 are LGHNA and YSLEER. The CDR3 runs 18 residues. Trimming removed 4 bases from V and 2 bases from J, with 23 bases in between. Here the CDR3 reads CASSLTEQGLYFNTEAFF. Here the CDR3 DNA reads TGCGCCAGCAGCCTTACCGAGCAGGGCCTATATTTTAACACTGAAGCTTTCTTT.